The rows below give T cell receptor beta chains drawn from one sample of a study of neurological immune-mediated disorders. TCRdb reprocessed the 5' RACE reads with MiXCR, giving one entry per CDR3 protein. The repertoire has 30,000 or so distinct CDR3 sequences, more than 14% of them found once; the top ten carry about 28%. Sequencing was carried out using PBMCs. These receptors all stem from a man between 65 and 79 years old in good health. The CDR3 runs from the conserved cysteine through the conserved F or W. A D gene is named only where the DNA matches it firmly. The size field is filled for only some rows; it gives once, few, many or a size class.

D gene,V gene,clone size,J gene,CDR3 DNA,CDR3 protein
NA,TRBV24-1,many,TRBJ2-2,TGTGCCACCAGTGACCTTCGACGGAGGGCCGGGGAGCTGTTTTTT,CATSDLRRRAGELFF
NA,TRBV6-1,NA,TRBJ2-3,TGTGCCAGCACCATTACGCGGACAGGCACAGATACGCAGTATTTT,CASTITRTGTDTQYF
TRBD1,TRBV9,many,TRBJ1-2,TGTGCCAGCAGCGGGACAGGGGGCGGCTACACCTTC,CASSGTGGGYTF
TRBD2,TRBV20-1,few,TRBJ2-3,TGCAGTGCTAGAGCTTGGCGGGGGGTAGGCGATACGCAGTATTTT,CSARAWRGVGDTQYF
TRBD1,TRBV10-3,many,TRBJ2-7,TGTGCCATCCGCGGACAGGGGGCAGGCGAGCAGTACTTC,CAIRGQGAGEQYF
NA,TRBV29-1,many,TRBJ2-6,TGCAGCGTTTGCCCTGCCTCTGGGGCCAACGTCCTGACTTTC,CSVCPASGANVLTF
NA,TRBV16,many,TRBJ1-5,TGTGCCAGCAGCCAAAATCCGCGGGGCCAGCCCCAGCATTTT,CASSQNPRGQPQHF
TRBD2,TRBV5-1,many,TRBJ2-3,TGCGCCAGCAGACGGGACTATATCACAGATACGCAGTATTTT,CASRRDYITDTQYF
NA,TRBV12-3/TRBV12-4,NA,TRBJ2-3,TGTGCCAGCAGCCCGGGCCAGATGAGAGATACGCAGTATTTT,CASSPGQMRDTQYF
NA,TRBV11-2,many,TRBJ2-1,TGTGCCAGCAGCTCCCCGACTCGCTCCTACAATGAGCAGTTCTTC,CASSSPTRSYNEQFF
NA,TRBV28,many,TRBJ2-2,TGTGCCAGCAGTTTACCGGGGGCAGGAACCGGGGAGCTGTTTTTT,CASSLPGAGTGELFF
NA,TRBV12-3/TRBV12-4,many,TRBJ1-5,TGTGCCAGCAGTTTATGGGGGGCTCAACAGCCCCAGCATTTT,CASSLWGAQQPQHF
NA,TRBV4-3,many,TRBJ2-1,TGCGCCAGCAGCCAAGGCCTCGGACTCCACAATGAGCAGTTCTTC,CASSQGLGLHNEQFF
NA,TRBV5-4,many,TRBJ1-2,TGTGCCAGCAGCTTCTCTCAGGGAAGACGCGGCTACACCTTC,CASSFSQGRRGYTF
NA,TRBV25-1,many,TRBJ2-7,TGTGCCAGCAGTGCTGGCAGCTTCTACGAGCAGTACTTC,CASSAGSFYEQYF
TRBD1,TRBV4-3,many,TRBJ1-1,TGCGCCAGCAGCCAAGGTACAGGGGAGGGTGAAGCTTTCTTT,CASSQGTGEGEAFF
TRBD1,TRBV20-1,NA,TRBJ1-2,TGCAGTGTTAAGGACAGGGTATTCTATGGCTACACCTTC,CSVKDRVFYGYTF
TRBD2,TRBV12-3/TRBV12-4,many,TRBJ2-1,TGTGCCAGCAGTGGACCGGGACTAGCGGGGGCCTACAATGAGCAGTTCTTC,CASSGPGLAGAYNEQFF
TRBD1,TRBV28,many,TRBJ1-1,TGTGCCAGCAGTTTGAGTGACAGGGGGAGCACTGAAGCTTTCTTT,CASSLSDRGSTEAFF
TRBD1,TRBV7-2,many,TRBJ1-2,TGTGCCAGCAGCATGGGACAGGGACTGTATGGCTACACCTTC,CASSMGQGLYGYTF
NA,TRBV4-3,many,TRBJ1-2,TGCGCCAGCAGCCAAGGGGCCCCGGGGCCTTATGGCTACACCTTC,CASSQGAPGPYGYTF
NA,TRBV7-9,many,TRBJ2-1,TGTGCCAGCAGCCCCGGGCAGGGCGGGAATGAGCAGTTCTTC,CASSPGQGGNEQFF
TRBD1,TRBV5-1,many,TRBJ2-1,TGCGCCAGCAGTTTCACAGGGGGCACGTACAATGAGCAGTTCTTC,CASSFTGGTYNEQFF
NA,TRBV12-3/TRBV12-4,many,TRBJ1-1,TGTGCCAGCAGTTTAGTAGGCGGAGCGAACACTGAAGCTTTCTTT,CASSLVGGANTEAFF
NA,TRBV6-2/TRBV6-3,many,TRBJ2-1,TGTGCCAGCAGTTCTGACTCCTACAATGAGCAGTTCTTC,CASSSDSYNEQFF
NA,TRBV7-2,many,TRBJ2-1,TGTGCCAGCAGCCTCCACAGACAGTGGGAATACAATGAGCAGTTCTTC,CASSLHRQWEYNEQFF
TRBD1,TRBV2,many,TRBJ2-7,TGTGCCAGCAGCCTCCGGGACAGGGTCAACGAGCAGTACTTC,CASSLRDRVNEQYF
NA,TRBV12-3/TRBV12-4,many,TRBJ1-1,TGTGCCAGCAGTACCCGGGTGGACACGTCTTTGAACACTGAAGCTTTCTTT,CASSTRVDTSLNTEAFF
NA,TRBV11-1,many,TRBJ2-1,TGTGCCAGCAGCTTAGAAGGTAATGAGCAGTTCTTC,CASSLEGNEQFF
NA,TRBV20-1,many,TRBJ2-7,TGCAGTGCTAGGCCAGAAGGTTCCTCCTACGAGCAGTACTTC,CSARPEGSSYEQYF
TRBD2,TRBV7-2,many,TRBJ2-1,TGTGCCAGCAGCTTAATGGCTAGCGGGGGGGCAAATGAGCAGTTCTTC,CASSLMASGGANEQFF
NA,TRBV29-1,many,TRBJ2-3,TGCAGCGTTGTTACAGGGAAAAGCACAGATACGCAGTATTTT,CSVVTGKSTDTQYF
NA,TRBV7-2,many,TRBJ2-3,TGTGCCAGCATCCTACCCGGACAATATGTCACAGATACGCAGTATTTT,CASILPGQYVTDTQYF
NA,TRBV9,many,TRBJ1-1,TGTGCCAGCAGCGCACAGGGTGGACACACTGAAGCTTTCTTT,CASSAQGGHTEAFF
NA,TRBV5-1,NA,TRBJ1-1,TGCGCCAGCAGCTTGGTTCAGGTCGGGGCTGACATGAACACTGAAGCTTTCTTT,CASSLVQVGADMNTEAFF
NA,TRBV4-2,many,TRBJ1-1,TGTGCCAGCAGCCAAGATCAGGGGAACACTGAAGCTTTCTTT,CASSQDQGNTEAFF
NA,TRBV20-1,many,TRBJ2-3,TGCAGTGCTGAGATGTACGATACGCAGTATTTT,CSAEMYDTQYF
NA,TRBV4-2,NA,TRBJ1-1,TGTACCAGCAGCCAAGAGAAGCGAAGGACTGAAGCTTTCTTT,CTSSQEKRRTEAFF
NA,TRBV7-2,many,TRBJ2-2,TGTGCCAGCAGCTTAGTCCTCCTCACGGACACCGGGGAGCTGTTTTTT,CASSLVLLTDTGELFF
NA,TRBV5-1,many,TRBJ2-3,TGCGCCAGCAGCTTGGCCGTTAACTCTGATACGCAGTATTTT,CASSLAVNSDTQYF
TRBD2,TRBV15,many,TRBJ2-1,TGTGCCACCAGCAAACTAGCGGGAGAGACGGATGAGCAGTTCTTC,CATSKLAGETDEQFF
TRBD1,TRBV6-2/TRBV6-3,many,TRBJ1-1,TGTGCCAGCAGTTCCCACAGGGGGAGGGACACTGAAGCTTTCTTT,CASSSHRGRDTEAFF